Listed here are 4 T cell receptor beta chains from one sample, sequenced in a study of graft-versus-host responses after intestinal transplantation. TCRdb's copy holds only in-frame clones and misses some; the assay was immunoSEQ multiplex PCR. The sample contains around 38,000 clones, around 86% of which appear only once. Sequencing was performed on PBMCs, taken less than 1,400 days after transplant. The origin of the receptors is a human patient who received an intestinal transplant, so some T cells may come from the graft donor.

The CDR3 DNA sequence: TGTGCCAGCACCCAGACTAGCGGGACAAAAGAGACCCAGTACTTC. This sequence encodes CASTQTSGTKETQYF. This rearrangement joins TRBV7-9 to TRBJ2-5; 11 bases map to TRBD2. J gave up 3 bases and V 7 bases, and 7 bases lay outside the gene matches. This CDR3 is built from 15 residues. The V gene's germline CDR1 is SEHNR and CDR2 FQNEAQ (reference sequence).

The chain carries TRBV2 and TRBJ2-3; maybe TRBD2 (6 bases). Germline V gene lookup returns CDR1 SNHLY and CDR2 FYNNEI. This CDR3 region has 18 residues. V was pared by 5 bases and J by 0 bases, with 21 bases between. The CDR3 nucleotides read TGTGCCAGCAGTCTGGAGGGGCGGGGCTACCTTAGCACAGATACGCAGTATTTT. Its translation: CASSLEGRGYLSTDTQYF.

This chain joins TRBV11-2 and TRBJ1-2; 8 bases fit TRBD1. V lost 8 bases and J lost 4; bases outside the gene matches: 9. CDR3 length equals 14 residues. Germline assignment: CDR1 SGHAT and CDR2 FQNNGV. The CDR3 loop reads CASRPGQGSYGYTF. The CDR3, as DNA: TGTGCCAGCCGGCCTGGACAGGGATCCTATGGCTACACCTTC. The full variable domain, rest sourced from reference TRBV11-2 and TRBJ1-2, is EAGVAQSPRYKIIEKRQSVAFWCNPISGHATLYWYQQILGQGPKLLIQFQNNGVVDDSQLPKDRFSAERLKGVDSTLKIQPAKLEDSAVYLCASRPGQGSYGYTFGSGTRLTVV.

The rearrangement links TRBV6-4 to TRBJ2-1; 11 bases match TRBD2. The CDR3 is made up of 14 amino acids. V trimming: 2 bases; J trimming: 6 bases; junction bases outside the gene matches: 0. Germline CDR1 reads MRHNA; CDR2 reads SNTAGT. CDR3 residues: CASSDGTSGNEQFF. CDR3 coding DNA: TGTGCCAGCAGTGACGGGACTAGCGGCAATGAGCAGTTCTTC.